This T cell receptor beta chain derives from a study of T cells in Graves' hyperthyroidism and ophthalmopathy (dated by TCRdb to the late 2010s). With regard to the full study: Peripheral blood was collected at initial diagnosis, before any treatment. To identify TCR V-J signatures that set the groups apart, the researchers used a discovery cohort of about a hundred patients, made up of some 41 with Graves' ophthalmopathy and some 56 with stable Graves' hyperthyroidism. Prospective prediction of ophthalmopathy was tested in an independent validation cohort consisting of some 20 hyperthyroidism patients and some 16 patients who later progressed to ophthalmopathy. The roughly 91 discovery patients were randomly split 7:3 into training and test sets. Thyroid tissue and blood T-cell repertoires from several Graves' hyperthyroidism patients were also compared in the study. After sampling, hyperthyroidism patients received methimazole starting at 30 mg daily, and ophthalmopathy patients received high-dose intravenous methylprednisolone. The paper reports TCR Vbeta CDR3 sequencing of approximately 130 peripheral blood samples: approximately 41 ophthalmopathy, under 80 hyperthyroidism and around 17 progressor patients. The full study reports these points: No statistical method was used to set the sample size in advance, and investigators knew the group allocation. A model built on a 13 V-J signature distinguished ophthalmopathy from stable hyperthyroidism, reaching roughly 88% sensitivity and around 81% specificity in cross-validation and 80%/75% in testing. Blood samples also contained most of the expanded thyroid clonotypes (frequency above 0.001), which suggests that blood repertoires may reflect thyroid immune responses. During validation, the model predicted progression to ophthalmopathy a median of approximately 6.5 months ahead of onset, with approximately 71% sensitivity and 72% to 85% specificity.

TCR beta CDR3 regions were amplified from RNA transcripts. A first-round RT-PCR of the TCR CDR3 used the HTBI primer set with the Qiagen OneStep RT-PCR kit. The libraries were constructed in a second round of multiplex PCR and then size-selected and purified. Libraries were sequenced paired-end with 100 bp reads on an Illumina HiSeq2000. The paper's processing steps were these. SOAPnuke was used to process the raw data, with reads discarded if the reads contained adapters or uncalled bases, had a mean Phred below 15, or lacked an exact constant-primer or identifier match. High-quality paired reads were merged using COPE v1.2.5, and each unique nucleotide sequence was defined as a clonotype. Clonotypes were aligned to IMGT TRBV, TRBD and TRBJ reference segments using MiTCR v1.1. Analysis was restricted to V-J combinations with a frequency above 0.0001, which covered roughly 99% of repertoires. A TCS score was defined as the ratio of F50 (clonal expansion) to E x V (chaos), with BLOSUM62-based TCRdist applied between CDR3 peptides within each V-J. Welch's t-statistics and random forest reduced 450 to 600 V-J features to 13, which were used in a naive Bayes classifier (R e1071). The public reads were reprocessed in TCRdb via fastp at Q25 and MiXCR, keeping in-frame beta chains. One record per CDR3 amino acid sequence lists the most common genes and DNA. TCRdb, rather than the study authors, made the V and J calls. In this sample the table shows about 480,000 distinct CDR3 sequences, 24% of which occur a single time. About 10% of the sample is taken by the ten largest.

In the ophthalmopathy patients, disease was moderately to severely active, with a Clinical Activity Score of 3 or more, a NOSPECS grade of 4 or more, and a duration of less than 3 months. The study excluded patients with uncontrolled infections, other autoimmune diseases, pregnancy or lactation. Diagnoses were established on the basis of clinical symptoms, serum thyroxine and TRAb, thyroid ultrasound, and orbital computed tomography. PBMCs were separated from approximately 10 ml of fresh peripheral blood using Ficoll-Paque density gradient centrifugation. Trizol reagent was used to extract total RNA, and RNA quality was then checked on an Agilent 2100 Bioanalyzer. The junction shows trimming of 6 bases on V and 4 bases on J, and the gene matches do not reach 9 bases of it. Reading from cysteine to phenylalanine, the CDR3 counts 15 amino acids. The entry retains the CDR3 DNA only, 45 bases that are in frame from base 1.

Points on this clonotype: What antigen it recognizes has not been identified. Nothing much larger sits one base from this clone, and base qualities are not available.

The chain couples TRBV12-3 or TRBV12-4 to TRBJ1-2; TRBD1 fits 9 bases in the junction. This clonotype was obtained from a woman between 25 and 40 years old with Graves' ophthalmopathy. The sequencing sample was made of blood. The DNA sequence is TGTGCCAGCAGGTCAACAGGGGGCGGAAGCTATGGCTACACCTTC. This translates into CASRSTGGGSYGYTF.